This T cell receptor (beta chain) stems from a study of response to subunit inactivated influenza vaccine. Regarding the study as a whole: The authors proposed limited new T cell recruitment per seasonal influenza vaccination.

The CDR3 totals 14 residues. V dropped 3 bases and J dropped 8 bases, with 14 bases sitting between them. CDR1 and CDR2 (germline): SGHNT, YYREEE (reference sequence). Comments on this clonotype: Its antigen is unknown.

Via MiXCR, TCRdb re-called the RT-PCR reads, giving one row per CDR3 protein. Of a few hundred thousand distinct CDR3 sequences detected, 21% appear once; the ten largest clones hold roughly 10%. The gene calls are TRBV5-4 and TRBJ1-4; D is undetermined. This clonotype originated in a man aged 50 to 69 who received an inactivated influenza vaccine. The sample in question was PBMCs from blood, obtained about 19 months after vaccination. CDR3: CASSSPDGREKLFF. CDR3 DNA: TGTGCCAGCAGCTCCCCGGACGGACGAGAAAAACTGTTTTTT.